This T cell receptor (beta chain) was identified in a study of T-cell reconstitution after alpha-beta-depleted transplantation in children. This clonotype appeared many times. The authors prepared the TCRbeta library with unique molecular identifiers. Each CDR3 protein is one row after TCRdb ran MiXCR on the PCR reads. The data show some 440,000 distinct CDR3 sequences, 16% seen once. The CDR3 has 14 residues. Trimming removed 2 bases at V and 3 bases at J, with 7 bases between. The gene calls are TRBV12-3 or TRBV12-4 and TRBJ2-2; D tentatively reads TRBD1 or TRBD2 (5 bases each). The clonotype originates from a boy less than two years old who had a stem cell transplant for Wiskott-Aldrich syndrome, so the T cells may come from the graft donor. Sequencing used PBMCs, mostly from graft donor cells, obtained 360 days after TCRalphabeta/CD19-depleted stem cell transplant. The CDR3 DNA is TGTGCCAGCAGTTTACTGGGGGACACCGGGGAGCTGTTTTTT. Its protein product is CASSLLGDTGELFF.